This T cell receptor (beta chain) was recovered during a study of CD8+ T cells in alopecia areata. Whole-study results and caveats: TCR sharing across patients was less clear than in mice, possibly HLA-related. When scalp samples are sequenced, resident alphabeta T cells of normal skin are also captured. Clonality exceeded that of normal scalp in lesional scalp, most notably in alopecia totalis/universalis.

A word on this clone: Antigen unknown.

cDNA prepared by RNA extraction and subsequent reverse transcription served as the template for sequencing. The method was immunoSEQ multiplex PCR; TCRdb's version includes in-frame clones alone and lacks a portion of them. Among 150,000 to 200,000 clones listed, 55% to 65% were seen once. PBMCs were stained for CD3, CD4 and CD8, and CD4+ and CD8+ T cells were sorted. Per the germline V gene, CDR1 is ENHRY and CDR2 is SYGVKD. Between the trimmed V and J ends, which lost 0 bases and 3 bases, there was a span of 9 bases. The CDR3 runs 15 residues. This TCR came from a human donor in good health. The sequencing input was CD4+ T cells sorted from blood. This chain uses TRBV10-3 with TRBJ1-5, with D maybe TRBD1 (5 bases). In DNA, the CDR3 is TGTGCCATCAGTGAGTCGGGGACGCTCAATCAGCCCCAGCATTTT. Its translation is CAISESGTLNQPQHF.